Presented here are 17 T cell receptor beta chains from one specimen sequenced in a study of blood T cell repertoires in COVID-19. The assay was immunoSEQ multiplex PCR, and TCRdb's table has in-frame clones only and misses some. The data contain more than 65,000 clones, more than 75% of them singletons. The sequencing input was peripheral blood. These receptors all stem from a human donor in a cohort sampled during active COVID-19.

This chain links TRBV18 with TRBJ2-7; 8 bases agree with TRBD1. CDR1 is KGHSH, CDR2 LQKENI, per germline. The CDR3 has 15 amino acids. Germline trimming cut 3 bases from V and 0 bases from J; bases unmatched to any gene: 4. CDR3 sequence reads: CASSPKTGASYEQYF. The CDR3 DNA reads as TGTGCCAGCTCACCCAAGACAGGGGCCTCCTACGAGCAGTACTTC.

Only a few counts were recorded for this clone. The chain joins TRBV7-9 to TRBJ2-2; no firm D call. Looked up from germline, CDR1 is SEHNR and CDR2 is FQNEAQ (reference sequence). The germline V and J ends were trimmed by 3 bases and 1 base, with 9 bases remaining between them. The CDR3 spans 15 residues. CDR3 bases: TGTGCCAGCAGCTTCAAACAGTTGAACACCGGGGAGCTGTTTTTT. It yields the protein CASSFKQLNTGELFF.

This chain connects TRBV5-1 to TRBJ2-3; 12 nucleotides match TRBD2. This CDR3 is built from 15 residues. The germline CDR1 and CDR2 sequences are SGHRS and YFSETQ. With 4 bases clipped from V and 1 base from J, the junction kept 1 base outside the gene matches. The CDR3 reads CASSPSGGGTDTQYF. For the CDR3, the DNA is TGCGCCAGCAGCCCTAGCGGGGGGGGCACAGATACGCAGTATTTT.

This chain joins TRBV5-6 and TRBJ2-1; 7 nucleotides match TRBD2. The V segment lost 4 bases and the J segment 8 bases; nucleotides outside the gene matches: 21. This CDR3 comprises 18 residues. Germline V lookup: CDR1 SGHDT, CDR2 YYEEEE. The CDR3 DNA reads as TGTGCCAGCAGCCCGCTTGGGGTTGGGAGGGGAAGCCTGGATGAGCAGTTCTTC. It specifies CASSPLGVGRGSLDEQFF.

The V call is TRBV6-4, the J call TRBJ2-3; 7 positions match TRBD2. The CDR3 is 13 residues long. V was pared by 3 bases and J by 8 bases, with 5 bases of the junction left unmatched. The germline V gene encodes CDR1 MRHNA and CDR2 SNTAGT. In nucleotides, the CDR3 is TGTGCCAGCAGTGAAGGAGGGAGGGGTACGCAGTATTTT. It yields the protein CASSEGGRGTQYF.

This clone was found a few times. The chain recombines TRBV28 with TRBJ2-1, with TRBD2 identical over 7 bases. The CDR3 sequence is 16 residues long. Trimming removed 5 bases from V and 7 bases from J; junction bases left unmatched: 14. Germline values: CDR1 MDHEN, CDR2 SYDVKM. Here the CDR3 DNA reads TGTGCCAGCAGTCGAAGGTTGGGCGGGGGACCAAATGAGCAGTTCTTC. Translating gives CASSRRLGGGPNEQFF.

The V gene is TRBV6-6, the J gene TRBJ1-2; 7 nucleotides agree with TRBD1. Per the germline V gene, CDR1 is MNHNY and CDR2 is SVGAGI (reference sequence). CDR3 length: 14 residues. V lost 0 bases and J lost 2; bases outside the gene matches: 0. CDR3 region: CASSYSGQNYGYTF. The DNA for the CDR3 is TGTGCCAGCAGTTACTCGGGACAGAACTATGGCTACACCTTC.

This clone was observed at least ten times. The chain uses TRBV6-5 and TRBJ1-5; 7 nucleotides line up with TRBD1. The germline V gene has CDR1 MNHEY and CDR2 SVGAGI. V shed 11 bases and J 6 bases; nucleotides not matched to a gene: 13. The length of the CDR3 is 14 residues. In DNA form, the CDR3 reads TGTGCCGGGGGAGAGGGGGCATCATCTCAGCCCCAGCATTTT. As protein: CAGGEGASSQPQHF.

This sequence joins TRBV7-2 and TRBJ2-7; D is uncertain. There are 11 residues in the CDR3. V was clipped by 6 bases and J by 2 bases, with 5 bases between them. Germline loops: CDR1 SGHTA, CDR2 FQGNSA. As DNA, the CDR3 is TGTGCCAGCAGTCTAACCTACGAGCAGTACTTC. As protein: CASSLTYEQYF.

The V call is TRBV6-2 or TRBV6-3, the J call TRBJ2-5, with TRBD2 matching over 7 bases. Germline lookup yields CDR1 MNHEY and CDR2 SVGEGT. Trimming at V came to 4 bases and at J to 1 base, leaving 9 bases not matched to a gene. The CDR3 spans 16 residues. Here the CDR3 DNA reads TGTGCCAGCAGTTTGAGGGCGGGAGCTGTCCAAGAGACCCAGTACTTC. Translating gives CASSLRAGAVQETQYF.

The chain recombines TRBV4-2 with TRBJ1-6; 7 nucleotides agree with TRBD1. The V gene's germline CDR1 is LGHNA and CDR2 YNFKEQ. After removal of 1 base from V and 13 bases from J, the junction contained 16 bases not matched to a gene. This CDR3 has 17 residues. The CDR3 spells CASSQGGGGQGGEPLHF. DNA of the CDR3: TGTGCCAGCAGCCAAGGCGGCGGCGGTCAGGGGGGAGAGCCCCTCCACTTT.

The chain combines TRBV7-9 with TRBJ2-3; 9 bases line up with TRBD2. The CDR3 sequence is 17 residues long. V lost 5 bases, J lost 3 bases, and 12 bases stayed unmatched. CDR1 is SEHNR and CDR2 is FQNEAQ in the germline V gene (reference sequence). This CDR3 reads CASSLRRASGVTDTQYF. In DNA form, the CDR3 reads TGTGCCAGCAGCCTCCGAAGGGCTAGCGGGGTTACAGATACGCAGTATTTT.

This clone has more than one count but fewer than ten. The rearrangement uses TRBV14 and TRBJ2-3, with 8 bases identical to TRBD2. The germline CDR1 and CDR2 sequences are SGHDN and FVKESK. Unmatched junction bases numbered 7, after V lost 0 bases and J lost 8 bases. There are 15 residues in the CDR3. For the CDR3, the DNA is TGTGCCAGCAGCCAAGACAGCGGGAGTCTACGTACGCAGTATTTT. As protein: CASSQDSGSLRTQYF.

This clone was picked up a small number of times. The V call is TRBV7-2, the J call TRBJ2-3; 13 bases are shared with TRBD2. CDR3 length: 19 residues. With 5 bases clipped from V and 0 bases from J, the junction kept 11 bases outside the gene matches. Germline V lookup: CDR1 SGHTA, CDR2 FQGNSA. The CDR3 reads CASSLFPGLAGKSTDTQYF. In nucleotides, the CDR3 is TGTGCCAGCAGCCTCTTTCCGGGACTAGCGGGGAAGAGCACAGATACGCAGTATTTT.

This clone appeared once. The chain joins TRBV14 to TRBJ2-3, with 8 bases identical to TRBD2. The CDR3 is made up of 13 amino acids. J lost 10 bases, V lost 4 bases, and 7 bases had no gene match. Germline-derived CDR1 and CDR2 are SGHDN and FVKESK. CDR3 loop: CASSLPGGWAQYF. CDR3 in DNA: TGTGCCAGCAGCCTCCCGGGGGGGTGGGCGCAGTATTTT.

The chain carries TRBV5-1 and TRBJ1-4; D is ambiguous. Germline V gene sequence: CDR1 SGHRS, CDR2 YFSETQ. The CDR3 length is 14 residues. Trimming pared 7 bases from V and 8 bases from J, leaving 18 bases between. CDR3 loop: CASSREGLGEKLFF. The CDR3 DNA follows: TGCGCCAGCTCTCGGGAAGGGTTAGGGGAAAAACTGTTTTTT.

J is TRBJ2-7 and V is TRBV3-1 (or the pseudogene TRBV3-2); 7 nucleotides line up with TRBD2. V shed 4 bases and J 2 bases; nucleotides not matched to a gene: 8. The length of the CDR3 is 15 residues. The germline V gene encodes CDR1 LGHDT and CDR2 YNNKEL (reference sequence). This CDR3 is CASSPLGGVAYEQYF. Written as DNA, the CDR3 is TGTGCCAGCAGCCCTTTGGGGGGGGTGGCCTACGAGCAGTACTTC.